One and the same sample provided the 6 T cell receptor beta chains below, sequenced in a study of shared clonotypes between healthy human individuals. Naive CD8 isolation took CD45RO-negative cells positively selected for CCR7 and excluded terminally differentiated effector memory CD45RA+ cells. Clones were read by immunoSEQ multiplex PCR, and TCRdb kept only the in-frame ones, dropping some. This sample carries some 2.1 million clones, about 95% of them seen once, and the ten largest clones take 0.85% to 1.3%. Sequencing was carried out using naive CD8+ T cells sorted from blood. The receptor set was obtained from a man aged 18 to 29 in good health.

The chain recombines TRBV5-4 with TRBJ2-2; D unresolved. V shed 1 base and J shed 4 bases, with 8 bases lying between them. From germline, CDR1 is SGHNT and CDR2 YYREEE (reference sequence). The CDR3 loop spans 14 amino acids. CDR3 in DNA: TGTGCCAGCAGCTTGTGGGCCGGCACCGGGGAGCTGTTTTTT. As protein: CASSLWAGTGELFF.

This chain links TRBV10-3 with TRBJ2-2; possible D gene TRBD2, 7 bases. This CDR3 spans 16 amino acids. Germline V gene data show CDR1 as ENHRY and CDR2 as SYGVKD. The ends were cut back, 2 bases at V and 0 bases at J, with 10 bases in the middle. In DNA, the CDR3 is TGTGCCATCAGTGAGGGGGAGGGGGCGAACACCGGGGAGCTGTTTTTT. Translating it yields CAISEGEGANTGELFF.

The V gene is TRBV6-1, the J gene TRBJ1-1, with TRBD1 as a possible D gene (5 bases). V was cut by 1 base and J by 4 bases, with 16 bases left in between. The germline V gene has CDR1 MNHNS and CDR2 SASEGT. The CDR3 has 16 amino acids. CDR3 sequence: CASSEGGHYPGTEAFF. As DNA, the CDR3 is TGTGCCAGCAGTGAAGGAGGACACTACCCGGGCACTGAAGCTTTCTTT.

This clone appeared a single time. This chain connects TRBV5-4 to TRBJ2-7; TRBD1 agrees at 7 bases. V gave up 3 bases and J gave up 3 bases; unmatched junction bases: 3. The CDR3 runs to 13 residues. Germline CDR1 and CDR2: SGHNT and YYREEE (reference sequence). CDR3 loop: CASSWGQHYEQYF. CDR3 nucleotides: TGTGCCAGCAGCTGGGGACAGCACTACGAGCAGTACTTC.

The chain carries TRBV7-9 and TRBJ2-1, with 7 nucleotides matching TRBD1. J lost 5 bases, V lost 2 bases, and 6 bases had no gene match. Germline-derived CDR1 and CDR2 are SEHNR and FQNEAQ (reference sequence). The CDR3 length is 15 residues. CDR3 protein: CASSLQGERNNEQFF. CDR3 nucleotide sequence: TGTGCCAGCAGCTTACAGGGGGAAAGAAACAATGAGCAGTTCTTC.

As concerns this clone: Other nucleotide sequences in the sample specify the same CDR3. The V gene is TRBV11-2, the J gene TRBJ1-3, with D unclear. V dropped 1 base and J dropped 3 bases, with 1 base sitting between them. Germline CDR1 reads SGHAT; CDR2 reads FQNNGV. CDR3 length: 12 residues. In nucleotides, the CDR3 is TGTGCCAGCAGCTTAGGTGGAAACACCATATATTTT. It translates to CASSLGGNTIYF.